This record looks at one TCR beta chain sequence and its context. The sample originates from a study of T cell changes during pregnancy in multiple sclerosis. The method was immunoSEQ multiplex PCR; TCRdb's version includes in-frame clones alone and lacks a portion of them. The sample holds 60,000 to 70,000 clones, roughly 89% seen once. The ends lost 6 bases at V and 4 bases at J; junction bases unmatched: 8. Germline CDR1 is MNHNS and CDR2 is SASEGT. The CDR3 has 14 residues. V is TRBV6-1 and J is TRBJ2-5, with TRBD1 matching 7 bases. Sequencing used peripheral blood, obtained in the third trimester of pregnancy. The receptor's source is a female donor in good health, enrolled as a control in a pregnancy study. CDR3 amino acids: CASSRDSQVETQYF. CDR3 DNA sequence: TGTGCCAGCAGCCGGGACAGTCAAGTAGAGACCCAGTACTTC.